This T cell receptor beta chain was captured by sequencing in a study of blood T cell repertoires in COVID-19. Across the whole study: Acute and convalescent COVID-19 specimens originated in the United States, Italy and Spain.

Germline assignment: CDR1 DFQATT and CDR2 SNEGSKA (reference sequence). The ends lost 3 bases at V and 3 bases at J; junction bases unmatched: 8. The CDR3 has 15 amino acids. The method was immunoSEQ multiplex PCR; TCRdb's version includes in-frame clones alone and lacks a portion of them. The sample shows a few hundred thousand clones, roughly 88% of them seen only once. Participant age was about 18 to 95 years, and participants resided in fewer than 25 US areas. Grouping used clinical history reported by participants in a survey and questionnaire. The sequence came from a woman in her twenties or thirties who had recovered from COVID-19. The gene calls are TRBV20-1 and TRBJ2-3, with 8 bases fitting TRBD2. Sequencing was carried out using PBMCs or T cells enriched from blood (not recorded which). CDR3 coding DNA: TGCAGTGCTAGTCCCCCAGCGGGAGCAACAGATACGCAGTATTTT. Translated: CSASPPAGATDTQYF.